This T cell receptor beta chain comes out of a study of blood T cell repertoires in COVID-19 (dated by TCRdb to the early 2020s). Describing the broader study: The collaborator samples originated in the United States, Italy and Spain and spanned the acute and convalescent phases of COVID-19. The prospective study material was composed of cDNA or gDNA derived from T cells, B-cell-depleted T cells, or PBMCs. The dataset comprised deeply sampled blood TCRbeta repertoires from subjects exposed to, actively infected with, or recovered from COVID-19. The repertoires were made available in a free public database intended to serve as a resource for research on the immune response to SARS-CoV-2. Samples were obtained from the ongoing ImmuneRACE study (first 160 participants) and from about 1,300 subjects provided by 6 global collaborators. A de-identified subject ID, COVID-19 status, age in years and sex were almost always included in the sample metadata. Where available, HLA class I and class II types were obtained from metadata supplied by the sample provider rather than from assay-based typing. Overall study outcomes, separate from this receptor: The amount of clinical and demographic metadata varied by source and participant and was provided uncurated.

Germline trimming: 1 base from V, 5 bases from J; junction bases outside gene matches: 12. CDR1 and CDR2, per the germline V gene, are SGHAT and FQNNGV. The CDR3, cysteine through phenylalanine, is 17 amino acids long. Only CDR3 DNA is held: 51 bases, read in frame from base 1. Concerning this clone itself: Its antigen specificity is not known. No much larger clone exists at a distance of one base, and base qualities are not known.

The immunoSEQ Assay, a bias-controlled multiplex PCR, was used to amplify TCRbeta CDR3 regions from genomic DNA. Processing in the source paper ran as follows. Nucleated cell counts per sample were estimated from amplification of reference gene primers within the assay. To quantify the absolute abundance of each unique TCRbeta CDR3 rearrangement, sequence reads were collapsed and filtered. For each sample, productive Simpson clonality was calculated as the square root of Simpson's diversity index over productive rearrangements. TCRdb holds this immuneACCESS table with in-frame rearrangements only. Some clones are missing; in checked studies, unresolved V genes explain under half, and the rest has no known cause. The V and J calls and clone size were taken over from that table, and D and trimming were inferred from the DNA. The sample data list fewer than 300,000 clones, and around 85% of these were observed just once. The ten top clones hold roughly 2.6% of the sample.

In the prospective study, participants were about 18 to 100 years old, resided in approximately 22 geographic areas of the United States, and were enrolled through a virtual design. To assign participants to cohorts, the prospective study relied on clinical history that participants themselves reported in a screening survey and a study questionnaire. Recovered participants in ImmuneRACE Cohort 3 were defined by two consecutive negative NP/OP PCR tests, clearance by a healthcare professional, or resolution of symptoms. Each participant in the prospective study had whole blood, serum and a nasopharyngeal or oropharyngeal swab collected by mobile phlebotomists. Over an approximately 2-month period, participants in the prospective study had the option of providing additional blood draws and questionnaires. Prospective study blood samples were shipped either frozen or at room temperature before DNA extraction.

The TCR sequence derives from a woman aged 45-60 years who had recovered from COVID-19. The chain was built from TRBV11-2 and TRBJ2-7; 9 central nucleotides agree with TRBD2. Source material: PBMCs or T cells enriched from blood (not recorded which). The DNA sequence is as follows: TGTGCCAGCAGCTTAGGATATAGTAGCGGGAGCCCCAACGAGCAGTACTTC. Its protein reads: CASSLGYSSGSPNEQYF.